The clone carrying this TCR beta chain has a single count. This sample was included in a study of shared clonotypes between healthy human individuals. The repertoire was sequenced with immunoSEQ multiplex PCR; TCRdb's copy has only in-frame clones and lacks some. This sample has roughly 2.6 million clones, with around 94% found just once. Nashville, Tennessee was home to all donors, each a Caucasian adult. Specimen: naive CD4+ T cells sorted from blood. Sample subset: CD45RA+ positively selected. The sequence was obtained from a young man in good health.

The CDR3 region is CASSAGATTNEKLFF. CDR3 nucleotides: TGTGCCAGCAGCGCAGGGGCGACAACTAATGAAAAACTGTTTTTT. The chain is built from TRBV6-5 and TRBJ1-4, with a possible D match to TRBD1 (6 bases). V was trimmed by 6 bases and J by 0 bases, leaving 11 bases between them. The germline V gene has CDR1 MNHEY and CDR2 SVGAGI. The CDR3 is 15 residues long.